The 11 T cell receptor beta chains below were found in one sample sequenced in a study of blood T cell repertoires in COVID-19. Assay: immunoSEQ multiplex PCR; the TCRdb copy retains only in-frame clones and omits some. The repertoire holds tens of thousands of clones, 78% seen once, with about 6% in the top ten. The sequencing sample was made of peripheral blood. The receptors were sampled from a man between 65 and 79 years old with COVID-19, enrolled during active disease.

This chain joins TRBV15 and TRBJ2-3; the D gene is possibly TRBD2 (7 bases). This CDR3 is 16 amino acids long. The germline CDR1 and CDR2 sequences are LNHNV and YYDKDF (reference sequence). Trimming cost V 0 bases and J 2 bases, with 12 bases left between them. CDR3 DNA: TGTGCCACCAGCAGAGAGGGGGGGGGCCTCACAGATACGCAGTATTTT. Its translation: CATSREGGGLTDTQYF.

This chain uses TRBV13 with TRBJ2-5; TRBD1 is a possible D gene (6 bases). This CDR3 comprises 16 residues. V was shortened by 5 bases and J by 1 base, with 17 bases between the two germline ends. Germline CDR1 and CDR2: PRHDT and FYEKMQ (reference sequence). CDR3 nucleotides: TGTGCCAGCAGCAACCGAAGAGGACAGCGCCAAGAGACCCAGTACTTC. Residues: CASSNRRGQRQETQYF.

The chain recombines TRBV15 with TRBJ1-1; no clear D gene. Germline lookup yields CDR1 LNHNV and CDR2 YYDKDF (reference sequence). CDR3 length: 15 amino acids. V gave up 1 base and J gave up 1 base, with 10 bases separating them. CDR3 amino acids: CATSRGPGANTEAFF. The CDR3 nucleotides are TGTGCCACCAGCAGAGGGCCGGGTGCGAACACTGAAGCTTTCTTT.

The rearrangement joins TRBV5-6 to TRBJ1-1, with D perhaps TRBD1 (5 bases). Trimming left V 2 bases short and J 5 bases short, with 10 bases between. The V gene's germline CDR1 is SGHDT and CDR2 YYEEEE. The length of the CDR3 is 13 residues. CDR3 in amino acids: CASSLKGRTEAFF. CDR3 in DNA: TGTGCCAGCAGCTTAAAGGGGCGGACTGAAGCTTTCTTT.

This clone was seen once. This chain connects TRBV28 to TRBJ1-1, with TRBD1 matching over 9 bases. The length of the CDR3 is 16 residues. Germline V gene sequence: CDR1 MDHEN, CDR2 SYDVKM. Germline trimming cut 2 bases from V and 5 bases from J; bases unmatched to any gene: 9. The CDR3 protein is CASSLPNRGRKTEAFF. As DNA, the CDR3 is TGTGCCAGCAGTTTACCAAACAGGGGGCGAAAGACTGAAGCTTTCTTT.

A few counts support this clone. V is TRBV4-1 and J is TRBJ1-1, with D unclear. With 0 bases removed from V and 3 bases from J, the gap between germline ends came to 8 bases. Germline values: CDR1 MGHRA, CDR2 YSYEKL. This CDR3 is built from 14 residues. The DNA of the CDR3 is TGCGCCAGCAGCCAAGAACCTCGGGACACTGAAGCTTTCTTT. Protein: CASSQEPRDTEAFF.

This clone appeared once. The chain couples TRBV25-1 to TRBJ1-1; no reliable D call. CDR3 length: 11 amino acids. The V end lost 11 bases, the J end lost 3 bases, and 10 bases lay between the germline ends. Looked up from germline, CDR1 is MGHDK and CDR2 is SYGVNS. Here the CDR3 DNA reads TGTGCCTCCCCCCGGGACACTGAAGCTTTCTTT. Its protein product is CASPRDTEAFF.

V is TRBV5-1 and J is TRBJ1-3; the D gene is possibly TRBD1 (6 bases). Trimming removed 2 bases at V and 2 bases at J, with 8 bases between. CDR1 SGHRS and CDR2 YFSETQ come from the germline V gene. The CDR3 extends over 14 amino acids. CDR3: CASSLGGTGNTIYF. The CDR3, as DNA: TGCGCCAGCAGCTTAGGGGGTACTGGAAACACCATATATTTT.

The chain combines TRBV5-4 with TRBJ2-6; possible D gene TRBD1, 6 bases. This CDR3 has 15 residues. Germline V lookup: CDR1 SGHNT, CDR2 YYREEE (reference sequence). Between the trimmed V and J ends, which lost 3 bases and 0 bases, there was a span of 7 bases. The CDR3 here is CASSSTGSGANVLTF. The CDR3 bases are TGTGCCAGCAGCTCGACAGGCTCTGGGGCCAACGTCCTGACTTTC.

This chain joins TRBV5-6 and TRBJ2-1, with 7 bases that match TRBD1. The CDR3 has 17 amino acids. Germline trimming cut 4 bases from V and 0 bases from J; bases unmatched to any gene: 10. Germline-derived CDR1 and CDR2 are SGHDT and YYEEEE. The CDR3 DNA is TGTGCCAGCAGCCGGAGGACAGGTTTCCTCTCCTACAATGAGCAGTTCTTC. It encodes CASSRRTGFLSYNEQFF.

CDR3 DNA sequence: TGTGCCACCAGTGACCGGGCCCGGGCGGGAGAGTCCAATGAGCAGTTCTTC. Its translation is CATSDRARAGESNEQFF. The gene calls are TRBV24-1 and TRBJ2-1; 7 bases align to TRBD2. V lost 4 bases to trimming and J lost 6 bases; unmatched junction nucleotides: 14. This CDR3 is 17 amino acids long. CDR1 is KGHDR, CDR2 SFDVKD, per germline.